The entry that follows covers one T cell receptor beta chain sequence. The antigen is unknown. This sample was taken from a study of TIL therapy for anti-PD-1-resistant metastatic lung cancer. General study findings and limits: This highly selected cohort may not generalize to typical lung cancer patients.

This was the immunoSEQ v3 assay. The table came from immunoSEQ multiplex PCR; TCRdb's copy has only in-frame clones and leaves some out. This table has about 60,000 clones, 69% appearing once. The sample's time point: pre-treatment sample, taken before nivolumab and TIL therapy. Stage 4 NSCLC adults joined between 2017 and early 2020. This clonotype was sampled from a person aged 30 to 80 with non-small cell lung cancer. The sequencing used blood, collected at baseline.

The CDR3 region has the DNA TGCGCCAGCAGCCCGGACAGGGTGGGTTATACGCAGTATTTT. This codes for CASSPDRVGYTQYF. V is TRBV5-1 and J is TRBJ2-3; 8 bases are a match to TRBD1. Germline trimming cut 4 bases from V and 7 bases from J; bases unmatched to any gene: 8. The germline V gene encodes CDR1 SGHRS and CDR2 YFSETQ. The CDR3 loop spans 14 amino acids.